The 25 T cell receptor beta chains below come from one sample, sequenced in a study of shared T cell receptors in the human thymus. Sequenced by immunoSEQ multiplex PCR; TCRdb stores in-frame clones only, minus some. The table has about 660,000 clones, approximately 87% seen once; the top ten hold around 0.0099%. The sample also formed part of further work on human thymus T cells.

Sequencing input: thymocytes. Every receptor here comes from a boy under two years old with a congenital heart defect.

This chain links TRBV7-2 with TRBJ2-3, with TRBD2 identical over 11 bases. V gave up 2 bases and J gave up 2 bases; unmatched junction bases: 12. The CDR3 extends over 19 amino acids. From germline, CDR1 is SGHTA and CDR2 FQGNSA. The CDR3 coding sequence is TGTGCCAGCAGCTTATCCCTTAGCGGGAGGGTCCCAATCACAGATACGCAGTATTTT. It is translated as CASSLSLSGRVPITDTQYF.

This clone appeared a few times. The rearrangement links TRBV2 to TRBJ2-7; weak D call: TRBD1 (6 bases). The V end lost 5 bases, the J end lost 3 bases, and 14 bases lay between the germline ends. CDR1 and CDR2 from the germline V gene are SNHLY and FYNNEI. CDR3 size: 14 residues. CDR3 DNA: TGTGCCAGCAGTTGGGACATTCAGAACTACGAGCAGTACTTC. Translating gives CASSWDIQNYEQYF.

This clone was seen once. This chain uses TRBV2 with TRBJ1-2; D not certain. Germline V lookup: CDR1 SNHLY, CDR2 FYNNEI. V gave up 5 bases and J gave up 5 bases, with 15 bases separating them. The CDR3 extends over 14 amino acids. The CDR3 here is CASSPGPSDYGYTF. The CDR3 nucleotides read TGTGCCAGCAGTCCAGGCCCCTCGGATTATGGCTACACCTTC.

This chain uses TRBV7-7 with TRBJ2-5, with 7 bases aligning to TRBD1. CDR3 length: 16 amino acids. Germline values: CDR1 SSHAT, CDR2 FNYEAQ (reference sequence). V shed 5 bases, J shed 1 base, and the junction held 10 bases outside the gene matches. Here the CDR3 DNA reads TGTGCCAGCAGCGGGACAGAAGACTTCGGCCAAGAGACCCAGTACTTC. Amino acid sequence: CASSGTEDFGQETQYF.

This clone was observed once. CDR3 loop: CASSNELEQYF. For the CDR3, the DNA is TGTGCCAGCAGCAATGAGCTGGAGCAGTACTTC. This chain joins TRBV11-2 and TRBJ2-7; no firm D call. The CDR3 is made up of 11 amino acids. Trimming cost V 5 bases and J 7 bases, with 9 bases left between them. Germline V gene sequence: CDR1 SGHAT, CDR2 FQNNGV.

This clone was picked up one time. The J gene is TRBJ2-1, the V gene TRBV9; maybe TRBD2 (6 bases). V lost 0 bases to trimming and J lost 8 bases, with 12 bases between them. From germline, CDR1 is SGDLS and CDR2 YYNGEE. The CDR3 has 14 amino acids. The chain's CDR3 is CASSVERWEDEQFF. In nucleotides, the CDR3 is TGTGCCAGCAGCGTAGAGCGATGGGAGGATGAGCAGTTCTTC.

The chain uses TRBV7-2 and TRBJ1-5; no clear D gene. V lost 5 bases and J 4 bases, leaving 6 bases between the germline ends. Germline V CDR1 and CDR2: SGHTA, FQGNSA. The CDR3 is 12 residues long. In nucleotides, the CDR3 is TGTGCCAGCAGCCCTCCTAATCAGCCCCAGCATTTT. The encoded protein is CASSPPNQPQHF. Filled out from reference TRBV7-2 and TRBJ1-5, the complete variable domain reads GAGVSQSPSNKVTEKGKDVELRCDPISGHTALYWYRQSLGQGLEFLIYFQGNSAPDKSGLPSDRFSAERTGGSVSTLTIQRTQQEDSAVYLCASSPPNQPQHFGDGTRLSIL.

The genes are TRBV4-2 and TRBJ1-1; D is uncertain. The CDR3 length is 13 residues. The V gene's germline CDR1 is LGHNA and CDR2 YNFKEQ. Deletions cut 4 bases from V and 1 base from J, with 7 bases between. The CDR3 nucleotides are TGTGCCAGCAGCCGCCGGTCGAACACTGAAGCTTTCTTT. It codes for CASSRRSNTEAFF.

Only a few counts were recorded for this clone. This rearrangement joins TRBV4-2 to TRBJ1-3; D gene ambiguous. V was trimmed by 9 bases and J by 3 bases, leaving 12 bases between them. Germline V gives CDR1 LGHNA, CDR2 YNFKEQ. The length of the CDR3 is 13 residues. CDR3 in DNA: TGTGCCAGTTCCAAAGAGAGTGGAAACACCATATATTTT. This translates into CASSKESGNTIYF.

In this sample, this clone turned up once. J is TRBJ1-4 and V is TRBV7-9; 7 nucleotides align to TRBD1. V shed 5 bases and J 8 bases; nucleotides not matched to a gene: 14. This CDR3 has 16 residues. Looked up from germline, CDR1 is SEHNR and CDR2 is FQNEAQ (reference sequence). As DNA, the CDR3 is TGTGCCAGCAGCCCGGTGGGGGACAGAGCCGGGGAAAAACTGTTTTTT. Encoded protein: CASSPVGDRAGEKLFF. Full variable domain (remainder filled in from reference TRBV7-9 and TRBJ1-4): DTGVSQNPRHKITKRGQNVTFRCDPISEHNRLYWYRQTLGQGPEFLTYFQNEAQLEKSRLLSDRFSAERPKGSFSTLEIQRTEQGDSAMYLCASSPVGDRAGEKLFFGSGTQLSVL.

This chain links TRBV7-8 with TRBJ2-3, with a possible D match to TRBD2 (6 bases). CDR1 is SGHVS, CDR2 FQNEAQ, per germline. V lost 7 bases to trimming and J lost 2 bases, with 13 bases between them. The CDR3 consists of 14 residues. CDR3 region: CASNSDYYTDTQYF. The DNA for the CDR3 is TGTGCCAGCAACTCGGACTATTACACAGATACGCAGTATTTT. The complete variable domain, with remaining parts taken from reference TRBV7-8 and TRBJ2-3, reads GAGVSQSPRYKVAKRGQDVALRCDPISGHVSLFWYQQALGQGPEFLTYFQNEAQLDKSGLPSDRFFAERPEGSVSTLKIQRTQQEDSAVYLCASNSDYYTDTQYFGPGTRLTVL.

This rearrangement joins TRBV11-2 to TRBJ2-5; the D is unclear. Germline CDR1 SGHAT, CDR2 FQNNGV. Trimming took off 5 bases at V and 4 bases at J, with 8 bases between the two ends. The CDR3 sequence is 12 residues long. For the CDR3, the DNA is TGTGCCAGCAGCGATAGTCTAGAGACCCAGTACTTC. This codes for CASSDSLETQYF.

Notes on this clone: Mismatch with germline at one junction end may stem from a read error. The chain couples TRBV4-1 to TRBJ1-1; TRBD1 matches at 10 bases. Germline-derived CDR1 and CDR2 are MGHRA and YSYEKL. CDR3 length equals 19 residues. The chain's CDR3 is CASSPPAGTGDIWGTVAFF. As DNA, the CDR3 is TGCGCCAGCAGCCCCCCCGCCGGGACAGGGGATATCTGGGGCACTGTAGCTTTCTTT.

This rearrangement joins TRBV5-1 to TRBJ2-3; 9 bases fit TRBD2. CDR3 length equals 16 residues. Germline values: CDR1 SGHRS, CDR2 YFSETQ. V lost 1 base and J lost 0; bases outside the gene matches: 3. CDR3 region: CASSLSTSGSTDTQYF. DNA of the CDR3: TGCGCCAGCAGCTTGAGTACTAGCGGGAGCACAGATACGCAGTATTTT.

This chain links TRBV7-9 with TRBJ1-1; weak D call: TRBD1 (5 bases). Looked up from germline, CDR1 is SEHNR and CDR2 is FQNEAQ (reference sequence). With 3 bases removed from V and 1 base from J, the gap between germline ends came to 15 bases. The CDR3 runs to 16 residues. The CDR3 DNA follows: TGTGCCAGCAGCTTTATGGGGGGTAGAAGGAACACTGAAGCTTTCTTT. It is translated as CASSFMGGRRNTEAFF.

To note about this clone: The same CDR3 can be traced to other DNA sequences in this sample. The gene calls are TRBV25-1 and TRBJ1-1; D is unclear. The germline V gene has CDR1 MGHDK and CDR2 SYGVNS. The V and J ends lost 2 bases and 0 bases respectively, with 4 bases between them. The CDR3 contains 13 residues. CDR3 loop: CASSEGLNTEAFF. Here the CDR3 DNA reads TGTGCCAGCAGTGAAGGCCTGAACACTGAAGCTTTCTTT.

V is TRBV5-8 and J is TRBJ2-7; TRBD1 might be the D (8 bases). V gave up 2 bases and J gave up 4 bases, with 13 bases separating them. CDR3 length equals 14 residues. The germline V gene encodes CDR1 SGHTS and CDR2 YDEGEE. In nucleotides, the CDR3 is TGTGCCAGCAGCTTTGACAGGGGAGGGTACGAGCAGTACTTC. This sequence encodes CASSFDRGGYEQYF.

This chain connects TRBV6-6 to TRBJ2-7; tentatively, D is TRBD1 (6 bases). The V end was cut by 0 bases, the J end by 0 bases, with 12 bases between. The length of the CDR3 is 16 residues. Germline assignment: CDR1 MNHNY and CDR2 SVGAGI (reference sequence). The chain's CDR3 is CASSYSSGTHSYEQYF. CDR3 coding DNA: TGTGCCAGCAGTTACTCCTCCGGGACACACTCCTACGAGCAGTACTTC.

The genes are TRBV19 and TRBJ1-5; 7 bases are a match to TRBD1. Germline V gives CDR1 LNHDA, CDR2 SQIVND (reference sequence). V was pared by 7 bases and J by 2 bases, with 14 bases of the junction left unmatched. The CDR3 is 17 amino acids. CDR3 nucleotides: TGTGCCAGTATGAGGGGGCAGGGAATATATGGCAATCAGCCCCAGCATTTT. As protein: CASMRGQGIYGNQPQHF.

The V gene is TRBV9, the J gene TRBJ1-2; TRBD1 matches 7 bases. V was pared by 4 bases and J by 6 bases, with 12 bases of the junction left unmatched. There are 15 residues in the CDR3. Germline CDR1 reads SGDLS; CDR2 reads YYNGEE. The CDR3 region is CASSTRQGSRNGYTF. The CDR3 region has the DNA TGTGCCAGCAGCACTCGACAGGGTAGTAGGAATGGCTACACCTTC.

This clone was seen more than once but under ten times. The rearrangement uses TRBV7-2 and TRBJ1-1; D gene unclear. CDR3 length: 13 residues. Germline assignment: CDR1 SGHTA and CDR2 FQGNSA. V was clipped by 4 bases and J by 6 bases, with 12 bases between them. The CDR3 DNA reads TGTGCCAGCAGCTGCGGGAGGAAGGCTGAAGCTTTCTTT. Protein sequence: CASSCGRKAEAFF. Combining the CDR3 with reference TRBV7-2 and TRBJ1-1 gives the whole variable domain GAGVSQSPSNKVTEKGKDVELRCDPISGHTALYWYRQSLGQGLEFLIYFQGNSAPDKSGLPSDRFSAERTGGSVSTLTIQRTQQEDSAVYLCASSCGRKAEAFFGQGTRLTVV.

The rearrangement links TRBV5-1 to TRBJ2-2; 8 bases line up with TRBD2. Germline loops: CDR1 SGHRS, CDR2 YFSETQ. V lost 2 bases to trimming and J lost 1 base; unmatched junction nucleotides: 4. CDR3 length equals 16 residues. This CDR3 is CASSFGLAENTGELFF. The CDR3 nucleotides are TGCGCCAGCAGCTTTGGACTAGCAGAGAACACCGGGGAGCTGTTTTTT.

This clone was recorded once. The DNA for the CDR3 is TGTGCCAGTAGTCCCCGCCTACTAGCGGGAGGGAGTTCGGGCTCCTACGAGCAGTACTTC. It is translated as CASSPRLLAGGSSGSYEQYF. V is TRBV19 and J is TRBJ2-7; TRBD2 matches at 13 bases. CDR1 is LNHDA and CDR2 is SQIVND in the germline V gene (reference sequence). The CDR3 has 20 amino acids. V lost 5 bases to trimming and J lost 0 bases; unmatched junction nucleotides: 16.

V gene TRBV10-2 combines with J gene TRBJ2-7, with D perhaps TRBD2 (6 bases). The CDR3 consists of 18 residues. Germline lookup yields CDR1 WSHSY and CDR2 SAAADI. The V gene lost 2 bases and the J gene lost 4 bases, with 24 bases spanning the gap. CDR3: CASSEIRDSSRFIYEQYF. The CDR3 DNA sequence: TGCGCCAGCAGTGAGATTCGGGACTCCTCCCGATTCATATACGAGCAGTACTTC.

V gene TRBV7-8 combines with J gene TRBJ1-3; TRBD1 matches at 7 bases. V shed 5 bases, J shed 7 bases, and the junction held 14 bases outside the gene matches. This CDR3 is built from 16 residues. CDR1 and CDR2 from the germline V gene are SGHVS and FQNEAQ. Written as DNA, the CDR3 is TGTGCCAGCAGCCCAGGAGGAGACAGGGCGCGGAACACCATATATTTT. It codes for CASSPGGDRARNTIYF.